This TCR beta chain derives from a study of cytomegalovirus exposure and HLA in healthy donors. Use of 60 Vbeta and 13 Jbeta primers characterized the PCR. Measured with immunoSEQ multiplex PCR; TCRdb has only the in-frame clones, and not every one. Among about 180,000 clones, roughly 84% were seen once, and the ten largest hold approximately 1.2%. V was clipped by 6 bases and J by 1 base, with 28 bases between them. This CDR3 contains 20 residues. CDR1 is SNHLY, CDR2 FYNNEI, per germline. The sequence came from a boy aged 2 to 10 in good health and CMV-seronegative. Sequencing used PBMCs. The chain uses TRBV2 and TRBJ2-4; D perhaps matches TRBD2 (6 bases). As DNA, the CDR3 is TGTGCCAGCAGATACGTATCGGTCTCTAGCGCGGGTTGGGCCAAAAACATTCAGTACTTC. It is translated as CASRYVSVSSAGWAKNIQYF.